One and the same sample provided the 26 T cell receptor beta chains below, sequenced in a study of cytomegalovirus exposure and HLA in healthy donors. Primers: 60 Vbeta forward and 13 Jbeta reverse. Data came from immunoSEQ multiplex PCR; TCRdb stores just in-frame clones and leaves some out. The data contain 120,000 or so clones, about 80% of them seen just once; the ten biggest clones take up approximately 1%. Sample: PBMCs. The receptors originated from a human donor in good health.

This chain links TRBV13 with TRBJ1-2; 9 positions agree with TRBD1. Looked up from germline, CDR1 is PRHDT and CDR2 is FYEKMQ (reference sequence). The CDR3 consists of 14 residues. With V trimmed by 5 bases and J by 8 bases, 9 bases remained unmatched. The CDR3 coding sequence is TGTGCCAGCAGCCCACGGACAGGGGTTTTCGGCTACACCTTC. Translated: CASSPRTGVFGYTF.

J is TRBJ1-2 and V is TRBV29-1; D unclear. The CDR3 totals 12 residues. CDR1 is SQVTM and CDR2 is ANQGSEA in the germline V gene. Trimming stripped 4 bases from V and 2 bases from J, with 8 bases between. The CDR3 reads CSVVRQNYGYTF. The CDR3, as DNA: TGCAGCGTTGTGCGGCAGAACTATGGCTACACCTTC.

The chain uses TRBV9 and TRBJ1-5, with D hard to call. Germline values: CDR1 SGDLS, CDR2 YYNGEE. The V gene lost 0 bases and the J gene lost 2 bases, with 9 bases spanning the gap. This CDR3 comprises 15 residues. CDR3 nucleotide sequence: TGTGCCAGCAGCGTAGCTTACGAGGGCAATCAGCCCCAGCATTTT. Its translation is CASSVAYEGNQPQHF. The full variable domain, in which reference TRBV9 and TRBJ1-5 provide the parts outside the CDR3, is DSGVTQTPKHLITATGQRVTLRCSPRSGDLSVYWYQQSLDQGLQFLIQYYNGEERAKGNILERFSAQQFPDLHSELNLSSLELGDSALYFCASSVAYEGNQPQHFGDGTRLSIL.

This clone was picked up a small number of times. The chain joins TRBV6-1 to TRBJ2-7; no definite D call. Per germline, CDR1 MNHNS and CDR2 SASEGT. Trimming stripped 7 bases from V and 4 bases from J, with 5 bases between. The CDR3 contains 10 residues. The CDR3, as DNA: TGTGCCAGCATGAGATACGAGCAGTACTTC. This gives the protein CASMRYEQYF.

This clone has only a few counts. This sequence joins TRBV6-1 and TRBJ1-5; D is unclear. This CDR3 has 13 residues. Germline CDR1 and CDR2: MNHNS and SASEGT. V was shortened by 5 bases and J by 7 bases, with 12 bases between the two germline ends. CDR3 sequence: CASSNQVRQPQHF. For the CDR3, the DNA is TGTGCCAGCAGTAACCAGGTACGACAGCCCCAGCATTTT.

Note on this clone: The junction shows a germline mismatch at one end, possibly a read error. Different DNA sequences within this sample yield the same CDR3. The genes are TRBV7-7 and TRBJ2-7; 9 bases agree with TRBD1. Germline lookup yields CDR1 SSHAT and CDR2 FNYEAQ (reference sequence). CDR3 length: 15 amino acids. This CDR3 reads CASSLGQGPSYEQYF. CDR3 DNA: TGTGCTAGCAGCTTGGGACAGGGTCCCTCCTACGAGCAGTACTTC.

The CDR3 sequence is CASSFLSGTDTQYF. The CDR3 coding sequence is TGTGCCAGCAGTTTTTTGAGTGGCACAGATACGCAGTATTTT. The chain recombines TRBV28 with TRBJ2-3; D is unclear. V lost 3 bases, J lost 1 base, and 8 bases lay in between. Germline values: CDR1 MDHEN, CDR2 SYDVKM. The CDR3 totals 14 residues.

The rearrangement uses TRBV5-1 and TRBJ2-1; 8 positions match TRBD2. V dropped 5 bases and J dropped 16; count of bases not matched to a gene: 11. Germline V gene sequence: CDR1 SGHRS, CDR2 YFSETQ. The CDR3 is 12 amino acids. The DNA of the CDR3 is TGCGCCAGCAGTCTCAGCGGGGGTCCCCCTTTCTTC. Translating gives CASSLSGGPPFF.

V and J are TRBV2 and TRBJ2-7; 8 bases agree with TRBD1. From germline, CDR1 is SNHLY and CDR2 FYNNEI. With V trimmed by 2 bases and J by 5 bases, 2 bases remained unmatched. The CDR3 length is 13 residues. CDR3 residues: CASSEQGADEQYF. The CDR3 DNA reads as TGTGCCAGCAGTGAACAGGGGGCGGACGAGCAGTACTTC.

The chain links TRBV27 to TRBJ2-3, with TRBD2 matching over 7 bases. The CDR3 covers 14 residues. Germline trimming cut 4 bases from V and 4 bases from J; bases unmatched to any gene: 5. Germline CDR1 and CDR2: MNHEY and SMNVEV (reference sequence). For the CDR3, the DNA is TGTGCCAGCAGTTCCTCTAGCGGATCAGATACGCAGTATTTT. It yields the protein CASSSSSGSDTQYF.

The chain combines TRBV11-1 with TRBJ2-2, with D unclear. The CDR3 has 13 residues. The germline V and J ends were trimmed by 2 bases and 7 bases, with 8 bases remaining between them. Germline CDR1 and CDR2: SGHAT and FQDESV (reference sequence). CDR3 residues: CASSLLRVGELFF. For the CDR3, the DNA is TGTGCCAGCAGCTTATTAAGAGTCGGGGAGCTGTTTTTT.

The V gene is TRBV6-5, the J gene TRBJ1-2, with unresolved D. This CDR3 is 14 amino acids long. Germline lookup yields CDR1 MNHEY and CDR2 SVGAGI. V lost 4 bases and J lost 8, with 17 bases in between. CDR3 loop: CASSSLLGTVGYTF. CDR3 in DNA: TGTGCCAGCAGTTCCCTATTGGGCACGGTCGGCTACACCTTC.

This sequence joins TRBV11-3 and TRBJ2-5; 14 nucleotides align to TRBD2. CDR1 SGHNT and CDR2 YENEEA come from the germline V gene. The CDR3 spans 18 residues. V lost 5 bases, J lost 1 base, and 9 bases stayed unmatched. DNA of the CDR3: TGTGCCAGCAGCATTTTCTCCGGGACTAGCGGGGGCCAAGAGACCCAGTACTTC. Its translation is CASSIFSGTSGGQETQYF.

The rearrangement links TRBV7-9 to TRBJ2-5, with 7 bases fitting TRBD1. Trimming at V came to 5 bases and at J to 6 bases, leaving 15 bases not matched to a gene. Germline V gene data show CDR1 as SEHNR and CDR2 as FQNEAQ (reference sequence). The CDR3 is made up of 16 amino acids. Here the CDR3 reads CASSILLGQKGQTQYF. The CDR3 coding sequence is TGTGCCAGCAGCATCCTATTGGGACAGAAGGGGCAGACCCAGTACTTC. Full variable domain (remainder filled in from reference TRBV7-9 and TRBJ2-5): DTGVSQNPRHKITKRGQNVTFRCDPISEHNRLYWYRQTLGQGPEFLTYFQNEAQLEKSRLLSDRFSAERPKGSFSTLEIQRTEQGDSAMYLCASSILLGQKGQTQYFGPGTRLLVL.

Note on this clone: The junction shows a germline mismatch at one end, possibly a read error. The chain employs TRBV6-4 and TRBJ2-2; a possible D gene is TRBD1 (6 bases). Germline V gives CDR1 MRHNA, CDR2 SNTAGT. This CDR3 spans 13 amino acids. This CDR3 is CASSDRDTGELFF. CDR3 in DNA: TGTGCCAGCAGTGACAGGGACACCGGGGAGCTGTTCTTT.

A single count supports this clone. The V call is TRBV28, the J call TRBJ2-7; D is possibly TRBD1 (5 bases). The length of the CDR3 is 19 residues. Germline values: CDR1 MDHEN, CDR2 SYDVKM. V was pared by 4 bases and J by 3 bases, with 28 bases between. CDR3 nucleotide sequence: TGTGCCAGCAGTTCGTTTACAGACTTCCAGGGTAAAGCTTACTACGAGCAGTACTTC. Protein product: CASSSFTDFQGKAYYEQYF.

The chain uses TRBV20-1 and TRBJ1-1, with 7 bases lining up with TRBD1. V was pared by 5 bases and J by 7 bases, with 4 bases of the junction left unmatched. Germline V gene sequence: CDR1 DFQATT, CDR2 SNEGSKA (reference sequence). This CDR3 has 11 residues. In nucleotides, the CDR3 is TGCAGTGCTTGGGACAGACTTGAAGCTTTCTTT. Translated: CSAWDRLEAFF.

This clone was observed once. The chain uses TRBV5-4 and TRBJ1-1, with TRBD1 as a possible D gene (5 bases). The ends were cut back, 0 bases at V and 0 bases at J, with 18 bases in the middle. Germline-derived CDR1 and CDR2 are SGHNT and YYREEE (reference sequence). This CDR3 has 18 amino acids. The CDR3 here is CASSLDYRTLPMNTEAFF. The CDR3 bases are TGTGCCAGCAGCTTGGACTACAGGACCCTTCCCATGAACACTGAAGCTTTCTTT.

This clone was recorded once. The genes are TRBV19 and TRBJ1-5, with D perhaps matching TRBD1 (5 bases). The germline V gene encodes CDR1 LNHDA and CDR2 SQIVND (reference sequence). V lost 6 bases, J lost 0 bases, and 15 bases lay in between. This CDR3 has 16 residues. CDR3 nucleotide sequence: TGTGCCAGTAGAACCCACAGGAACGGTAGCAATCAGCCCCAGCATTTT. Its protein is CASRTHRNGSNQPQHF.

V and J are TRBV6-1 and TRBJ2-7; 13 bases are shared with TRBD2. The CDR3 runs 13 residues. Looked up from germline, CDR1 is MNHNS and CDR2 is SASEGT. Unmatched junction bases numbered 3, after V lost 9 bases and J lost 4 bases. The CDR3 sequence: CASILAGGYEQYF. Written as DNA, the CDR3 is TGTGCCAGTATACTAGCGGGGGGGTACGAGCAGTACTTC.

This clone was counted between two and nine times. The chain uses TRBV6-6 and TRBJ1-1, with D possibly TRBD1 on 5 matching bases. The CDR3 covers 13 residues. V was trimmed by 6 bases and J by 4 bases, leaving 12 bases between them. Per the germline V gene, CDR1 is MNHNY and CDR2 is SVGAGI (reference sequence). CDR3 sequence (DNA): TGTGCCAGCAGCAACAGACAGTTCACTGAAGCTTTCTTT. As protein: CASSNRQFTEAFF.

The V and J genes are TRBV7-9 and TRBJ2-7; TRBD1 is a possible D gene (6 bases). V was clipped by 2 bases and J by 3 bases, with 11 bases between them. Germline V gene data show CDR1 as SEHNR and CDR2 as FQNEAQ (reference sequence). This CDR3 has 14 residues. DNA of the CDR3: TGTGCCAGCAGCTTATTGGGACACGGCTACGAGCAGTACTTC. Translation gives CASSLLGHGYEQYF.

The chain carries TRBV13 and TRBJ1-2; D not resolved. Germline-derived CDR1 and CDR2 are PRHDT and FYEKMQ (reference sequence). The CDR3 consists of 11 residues. V shed 3 bases and J shed 6 bases, with 5 bases lying between them. CDR3 nucleotide sequence: TGTGCCAGCAGCTTGCAGGATGGCTACACCTTC. It translates to CASSLQDGYTF.

About this clone itself: A read error may account for a junction end that differs from germline. The rearrangement links TRBV6-5 to TRBJ1-5; TRBD1 agrees at 7 bases. This CDR3 contains 14 residues. Per the germline V gene, CDR1 is MNHEY and CDR2 is SVGAGI. CDR3 residues: CASSYGTADQPQHF. DNA of the CDR3: TGTGCCAGTAGTTATGGGACAGCCGATCAGCCCCAGCATTTT.

This clone was seen a few times. The rearrangement uses TRBV6-5 and TRBJ2-3; D might be TRBD2 (7 bases). Trimming took 9 bases from V and 6 from J, leaving 22 bases between them. Germline loops: CDR1 MNHEY, CDR2 SVGAGI. This CDR3 is built from 15 residues. Written as DNA, the CDR3 is TGTGCCAGTGGGTTGACGGGGGGCCGGCTGGATACGCAGTATTTT. It is translated as CASGLTGGRLDTQYF.

The chain employs TRBV6-1 and TRBJ1-3; maybe TRBD1 (5 bases). This CDR3 comprises 12 residues. From germline, CDR1 is MNHNS and CDR2 SASEGT. Deletions cut 7 bases from V and 1 base from J, with 5 bases between. DNA for the CDR3: TGTGCCAGCACAGGGTCTGGAAACACCATATATTTT. It encodes CASTGSGNTIYF.